Listed below are T cell receptor beta chains from one sample, sequenced in a study of T-cell reconstitution after alpha-beta-depleted transplantation in children. TCRdb re-called the PCR reads through MiXCR, storing one row per CDR3 protein. This repertoire shows around 500,000 distinct CDR3 sequences, 9.5% to 15% found once; its top ten account for about 5.4%. The sequencing used PBMCs from the stem cell graft donor, collected from the stem cell graft. The receptor source for this set is a human donor who donated a stem cell graft to a child with combined immunodeficiency. Each CDR3 is given with its conserved first and last residue. The D gene is left open where the match is weak. Size tells how often a clone was seen (once, few, many) or the class of an expanded clone, and some rows leave it out.

TRBJ2-1 | TRBV11-2 | 18 | many | TRBD2 | CASSLGVTSVPSYNEQFF | TGTGCCAGCAGCTTAGGAGTGACTAGCGTTCCTTCCTACAATGAGCAGTTCTTC
TRBJ2-5 | TRBV4-3 | 16 | many | TRBD2 | CASSQGLAGGAETQYF | TGCGCCAGCAGCCAAGGGCTAGCGGGGGGGGCAGAGACCCAGTACTTC
TRBJ2-7 | TRBV27 | 14 | few | - | CASRLVQASYEQYF | TGTGCCAGCCGTCTCGTACAGGCGTCCTACGAGCAGTACTTC
TRBJ2-2 | TRBV25-1 | 18 | few | - | CASSEFFVGTRTPGELFF | TGTGCCAGCAGTGAATTTTTTGTCGGCACCAGGACCCCCGGGGAGCTGTTTTTT
TRBJ2-1 | TRBV18 | 14 | many | TRBD1 | CASSGQGGYNEQFF | TGTGCCAGCTCCGGACAGGGGGGCTACAATGAGCAGTTCTTC
TRBJ2-1 | TRBV18 | 16 | few | - | CASSPLQGSEYNEQFF | TGTGCCAGCTCACCGCTTCAGGGGTCGGAGTACAATGAGCAGTTCTTC
TRBJ2-3 | TRBV5-1 | 16 | many | - | CASSLGGAVRADTQYF | TGCGCCAGCAGCTTGGGGGGCGCGGTGCGGGCAGATACGCAGTATTTT
TRBJ2-2 | TRBV10-3 | 13 | few | - | CATSVRNTGELFF | TGTGCCACGTCGGTTCGGAACACCGGGGAGCTGTTTTTT
TRBJ2-7 | TRBV20-1 | 17 | few | TRBD2 | CSARDPFSTSGLGEQYF | TGCAGTGCTAGAGATCCATTTTCGACTAGCGGGTTAGGCGAGCAGTACTTC
TRBJ2-7 | TRBV6-2/TRBV6-3 | 11 | - | - | CASSSGSEEYF | TGTGCCAGCAGTTCCGGGTCCGAGGAGTACTTC
TRBJ1-4 | TRBV12-3/TRBV12-4 | 15 | - | - | CASGGGPATNEKLFF | TGTGCCAGCGGGGGGGGGCCTGCAACTAATGAAAAACTGTTTTTT
TRBJ2-1 | TRBV10-2 | 14 | - | - | CASQDQRDNNEQFF | TGCGCCAGCCAGGACCAGCGGGACAACAATGAGCAGTTCTTC
TRBJ2-2 | TRBV7-3 | 15 | - | - | CASSLGLSHTGELFF | TGTGCCAGCAGCTTGGGACTGTCCCACACCGGGGAGCTGTTTTTT
TRBJ2-1 | TRBV4-3 | 17 | few | TRBD2 | CASSQDSGRFEYNEQFF | TGCGCCAGCAGCCAGGATAGCGGGAGGTTCGAGTACAATGAGCAGTTCTTC
TRBJ2-1 | TRBV12-3/TRBV12-4 | 12 | many | - | CASSWGYNEQFF | TGTGCCAGCAGTTGGGGGTACAATGAGCAGTTCTTC
TRBJ1-2 | TRBV28 | 17 | few | TRBD1 | CASSPISGTGWWYGYTF | TGTGCCAGCAGCCCGATCTCCGGGACAGGGTGGTGGTATGGCTACACCTTC
TRBJ2-1 | TRBV7-4 | 18 | many | TRBD1 | CASSLNCRWTGVYNEQFF | TGTGCCAGCAGCTTAAATTGTCGTTGGACAGGGGTCTACAATGAGCAGTTCTTC
TRBJ2-1 | TRBV24-1 | 14 | few | TRBD1 | CATSSLRDRNEQFF | TGTGCCACCAGTTCCCTAAGGGACAGAAATGAGCAGTTCTTC